What follows describes a single T cell receptor (beta chain). These data are taken from a study of blood T cell repertoires in COVID-19. Looking at the study overall: The samples span acute and convalescent COVID-19 from the United States, Italy and Spain. Sample material is recorded as cDNA or gDNA derived from T cells, B-cell-depleted T cells, or PBMCs.

In the original processing: Nucleated cell number was recorded as an estimate derived from reference gene primer amplification. The data were produced by immunoSEQ multiplex PCR, yet TCRdb's version contains in-frame clones alone and is incomplete. For V, J and clone size, that table is used; D and trimming come from the DNA. The table records roughly 17,000 clones, more than 75% of them present only once. The CDR3 is made up of 14 amino acids. V lost 5 bases and J 2 bases, leaving 10 bases between the germline ends. CDR1 and CDR2 (germline): SNHLY, FYNNEI. This sequence joins TRBV2 and TRBJ1-5; D may be TRBD1 (5 bases). The origin of this receptor is a human donor with active COVID-19. The donor label of this sample is uncertain. Material for sequencing was peripheral blood. In DNA, the CDR3 is TGTGCCAGCAGTCAGGGTATGGGCAATCAGCCCCAGCATTTT. Residues: CASSQGMGNQPQHF.